This T cell receptor (beta chain) derives from a study of T cell responses to AZD1222 COVID-19 vaccine. Study-wide background: It was second doses at about 4 or about 12 weeks that were pooled.

The method was immunoSEQ multiplex PCR; TCRdb's version includes in-frame clones alone and lacks a portion of them. The data show some 22,000 clones, 82% seen once. Overall study results and limits: Mapped onto spike, vaccine-associated CD4 TCRs spanned it and were dominant at 160-218 and 743-854. Spike-specific TCR breadth and depth rose after two AZD1222 doses. Repertoires in all cases were sampled only once the peak T cell response had passed.

Details on this clone: Antigen unknown.

This clonotype was sampled from an adult in good health. The sequences come from peripheral blood, collected on day 0 of AZD1222 vaccination.

CDR3 sequence reads: CASSWTDSYEQYF. The CDR3 nucleotides read TGTGCCAGCAGTTGGACTGATTCCTACGAGCAGTACTTC. J is TRBJ2-7 and V is TRBV6-2 or TRBV6-3, with a possible D match to TRBD2 (5 bases). Germline lookup yields CDR1 MNHEY and CDR2 SVGEGT. The CDR3 loop spans 13 amino acids. Trimming pared 4 bases from V and 1 base from J, leaving 8 bases between.